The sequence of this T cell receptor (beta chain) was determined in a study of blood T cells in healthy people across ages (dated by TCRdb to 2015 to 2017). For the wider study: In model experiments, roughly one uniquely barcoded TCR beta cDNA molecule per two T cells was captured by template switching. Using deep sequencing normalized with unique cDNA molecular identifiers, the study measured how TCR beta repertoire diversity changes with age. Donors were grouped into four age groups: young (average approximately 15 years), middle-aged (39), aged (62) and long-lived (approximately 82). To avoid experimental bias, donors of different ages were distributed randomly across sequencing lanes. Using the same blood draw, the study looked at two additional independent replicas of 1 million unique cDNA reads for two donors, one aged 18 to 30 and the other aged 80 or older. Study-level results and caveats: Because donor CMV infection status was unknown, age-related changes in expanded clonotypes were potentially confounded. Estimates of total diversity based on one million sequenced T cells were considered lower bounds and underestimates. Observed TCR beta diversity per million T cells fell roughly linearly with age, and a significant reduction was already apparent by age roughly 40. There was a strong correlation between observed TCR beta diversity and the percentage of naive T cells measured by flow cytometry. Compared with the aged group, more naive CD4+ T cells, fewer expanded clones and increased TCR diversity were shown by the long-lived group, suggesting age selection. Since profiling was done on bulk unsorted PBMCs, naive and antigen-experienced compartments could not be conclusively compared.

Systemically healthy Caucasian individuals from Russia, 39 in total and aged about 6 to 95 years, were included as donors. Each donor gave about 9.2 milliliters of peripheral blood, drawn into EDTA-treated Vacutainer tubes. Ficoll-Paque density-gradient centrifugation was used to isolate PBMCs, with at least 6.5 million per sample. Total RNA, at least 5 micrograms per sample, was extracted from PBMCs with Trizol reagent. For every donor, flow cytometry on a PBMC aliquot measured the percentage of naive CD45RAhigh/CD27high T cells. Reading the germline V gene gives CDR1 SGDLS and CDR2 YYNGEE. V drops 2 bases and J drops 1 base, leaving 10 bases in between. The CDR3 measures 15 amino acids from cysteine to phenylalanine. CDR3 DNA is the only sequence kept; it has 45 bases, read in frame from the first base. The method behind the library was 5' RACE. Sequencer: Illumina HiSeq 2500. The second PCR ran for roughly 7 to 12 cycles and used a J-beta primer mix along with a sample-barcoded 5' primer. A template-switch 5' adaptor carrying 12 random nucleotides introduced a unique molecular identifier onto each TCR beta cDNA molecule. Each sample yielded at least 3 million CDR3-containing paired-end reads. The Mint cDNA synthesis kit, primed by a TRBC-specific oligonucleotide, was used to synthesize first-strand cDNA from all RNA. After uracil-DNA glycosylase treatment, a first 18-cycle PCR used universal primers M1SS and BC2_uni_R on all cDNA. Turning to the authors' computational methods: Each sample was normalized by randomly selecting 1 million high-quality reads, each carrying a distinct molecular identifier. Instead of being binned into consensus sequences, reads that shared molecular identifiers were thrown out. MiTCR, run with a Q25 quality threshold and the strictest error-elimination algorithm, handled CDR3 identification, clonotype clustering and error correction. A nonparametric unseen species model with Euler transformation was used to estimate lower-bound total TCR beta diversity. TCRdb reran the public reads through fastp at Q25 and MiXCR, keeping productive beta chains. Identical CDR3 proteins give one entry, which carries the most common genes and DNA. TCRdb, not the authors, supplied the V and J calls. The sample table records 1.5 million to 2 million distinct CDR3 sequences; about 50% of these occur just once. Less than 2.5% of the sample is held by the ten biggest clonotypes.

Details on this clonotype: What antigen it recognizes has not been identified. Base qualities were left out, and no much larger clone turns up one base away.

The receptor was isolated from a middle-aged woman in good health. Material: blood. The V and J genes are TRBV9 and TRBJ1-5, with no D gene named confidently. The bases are TGTGCCAGCAGCGTGACGGGAAGGAGCAATCAGCCCCAGCATTTT. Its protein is CASSVTGRSNQPQHF.